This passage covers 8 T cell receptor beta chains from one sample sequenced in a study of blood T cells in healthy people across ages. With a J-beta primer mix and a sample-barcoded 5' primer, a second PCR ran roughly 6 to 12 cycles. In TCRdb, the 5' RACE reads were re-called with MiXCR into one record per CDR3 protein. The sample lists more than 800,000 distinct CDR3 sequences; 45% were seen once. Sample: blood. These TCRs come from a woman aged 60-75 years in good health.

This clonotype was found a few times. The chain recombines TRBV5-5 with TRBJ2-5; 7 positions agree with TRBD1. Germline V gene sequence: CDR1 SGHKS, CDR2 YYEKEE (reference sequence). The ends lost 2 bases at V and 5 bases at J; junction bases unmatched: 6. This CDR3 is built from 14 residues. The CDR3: CASSFRQGTETQYF. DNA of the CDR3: TGTGCCAGCAGCTTCCGACAGGGCACGGAGACCCAGTACTTC.

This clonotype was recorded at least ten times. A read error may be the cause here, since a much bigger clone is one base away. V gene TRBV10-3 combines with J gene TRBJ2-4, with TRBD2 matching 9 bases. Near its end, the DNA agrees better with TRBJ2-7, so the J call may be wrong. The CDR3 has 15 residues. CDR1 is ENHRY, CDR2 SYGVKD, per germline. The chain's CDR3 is CAISEAAGGAYEQYF. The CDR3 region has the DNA TGTGCCATCAGTGAGGCTGCGGGAGGGGCCTACGAGCAGTACTTC.

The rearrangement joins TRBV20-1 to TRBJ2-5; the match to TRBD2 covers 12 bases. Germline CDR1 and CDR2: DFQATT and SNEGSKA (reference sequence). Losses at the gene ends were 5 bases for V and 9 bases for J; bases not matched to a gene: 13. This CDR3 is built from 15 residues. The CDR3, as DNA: TGCAGTGCTTCTCCCGATACTAGCGGGGGGATGGCCCAGTACTTC. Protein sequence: CSASPDTSGGMAQYF.

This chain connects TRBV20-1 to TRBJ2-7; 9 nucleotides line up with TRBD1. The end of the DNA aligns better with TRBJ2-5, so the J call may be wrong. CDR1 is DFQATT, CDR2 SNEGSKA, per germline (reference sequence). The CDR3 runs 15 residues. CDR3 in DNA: TGCAGTGCTAGCACTAACAGGGGGCTACAAGAGACCCAGTACTTC. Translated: CSASTNRGLQETQYF.

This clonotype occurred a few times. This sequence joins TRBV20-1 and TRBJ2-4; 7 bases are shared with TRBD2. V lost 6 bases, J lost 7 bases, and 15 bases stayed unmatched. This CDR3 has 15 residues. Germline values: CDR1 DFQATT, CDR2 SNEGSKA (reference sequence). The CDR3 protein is CSALTGGRAANIQYF. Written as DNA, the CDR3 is TGCAGTGCCCTAACTGGTGGGAGGGCCGCGAACATTCAGTACTTC.

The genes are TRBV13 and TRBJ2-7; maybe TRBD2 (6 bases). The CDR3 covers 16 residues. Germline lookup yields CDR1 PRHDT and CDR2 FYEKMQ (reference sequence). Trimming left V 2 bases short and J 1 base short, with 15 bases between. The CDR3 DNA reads TGTGCCAGCAGCTTACGCGGGGCGTCCAGGTCCTACGAGCAGTACTTC. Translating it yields CASSLRGASRSYEQYF. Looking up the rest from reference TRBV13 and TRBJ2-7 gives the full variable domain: AAGVIQSPRHLIKEKRETATLKCYPIPRHDTVYWYQQGPGQDPQFLISFYEKMQSDKGSIPDRFSAQQFSDYHSELNMSSLELGDSALYFCASSLRGASRSYEQYFGPGTRLTVT.

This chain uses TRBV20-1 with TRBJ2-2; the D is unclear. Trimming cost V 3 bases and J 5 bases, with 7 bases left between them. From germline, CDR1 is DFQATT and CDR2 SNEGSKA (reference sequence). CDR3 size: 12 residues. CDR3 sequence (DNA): TGCAGTGCTAGGAGTGCTACCGGGGAGCTGTTTTTT. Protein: CSARSATGELFF.

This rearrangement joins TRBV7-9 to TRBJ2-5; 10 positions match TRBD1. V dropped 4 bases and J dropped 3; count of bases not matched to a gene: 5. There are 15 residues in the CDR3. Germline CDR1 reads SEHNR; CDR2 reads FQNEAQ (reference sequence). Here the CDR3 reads CASSSTGQGEETQYF. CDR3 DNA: TGTGCCAGCAGCTCGACAGGACAGGGGGAAGAGACCCAGTACTTC.